A single sample gave rise to the 17 T cell receptor beta chains below, sequenced in a study of PD-1 blockade in classical Hodgkin lymphoma. After autologous stem cell transplantation all patients relapsed, and prior brentuximab vedotin exposure differed between cohorts. Some clones are missing from TCRdb's copy, which holds only in-frame ones; the method was immunoSEQ multiplex PCR. This table has approximately 15,000 clones, roughly four fifths appearing once. This material consisted of peripheral blood mononuclear cells (PBMCs), taken at baseline. The receptors were sampled from a human donor with classical Hodgkin lymphoma.

V and J are TRBV29-1 and TRBJ2-3, with 11 bases lining up with TRBD2. This CDR3 has 14 amino acids. In germline, CDR1 is SQVTM, CDR2 ANQGSEA. V lost 7 bases, J lost 1 base, and 4 bases stayed unmatched. The CDR3 nucleotides read TGCAGCGGTAAGACTAGCGGGGGCACAGATACGCAGTATTTT. Translated: CSGKTSGGTDTQYF.

The genes are TRBV6-5 and TRBJ1-6; a possible D gene is TRBD1 (6 bases). The CDR3 consists of 15 residues. Trimming left V 8 bases short and J 4 bases short, with 15 bases between. Germline-derived CDR1 and CDR2 are MNHEY and SVGAGI. The CDR3 coding sequence is TGTGCCAGCGGGGGGGGCAATCTATATAATTCACCCCTCCACTTT. Encoded protein: CASGGGNLYNSPLHF.

A few counts support this clone. The rearrangement uses TRBV4-3 and TRBJ2-5; D possibly corresponds to TRBD2 (6 bases). The CDR3 totals 16 residues. CDR1 is LGHNA and CDR2 is YSLEER in the germline V gene. The V gene lost 3 bases and the J gene lost 5 bases, with 19 bases spanning the gap. DNA for the CDR3: TGCGCCAGCAGCCAGGAGACGGGGACTCTACAGGAGACCCAGTACTTC. This translates into CASSQETGTLQETQYF.

The rearrangement uses TRBV4-1 and TRBJ2-5, with 12 positions matching TRBD1. The CDR3 is 17 amino acids. The ends lost 1 base at V and 10 bases at J; junction bases unmatched: 13. In germline, CDR1 is MGHRA, CDR2 YSYEKL. The DNA for the CDR3 is TGCGCCAGCAGCCAAGGTCCCGGGACAGGGGGCGGAATGGTCCAGTACTTC. Its translation: CASSQGPGTGGGMVQYF.

This clone was seen more than once but under ten times. The chain uses TRBV11-2 and TRBJ1-2; D perhaps matches TRBD1 (5 bases). V lost 5 bases, J lost 6 bases, and 13 bases lay in between. The CDR3 is made up of 13 amino acids. The V gene's germline CDR1 is SGHAT and CDR2 FQNNGV. The CDR3 protein is CASSPIRGDGYTF. In DNA, the CDR3 is TGTGCCAGCAGCCCGATCCGGGGGGATGGCTACACCTTC.

This chain uses TRBV10-3 with TRBJ1-1; a possible D gene is TRBD1 (5 bases). Germline CDR1 reads ENHRY; CDR2 reads SYGVKD. This CDR3 has 14 amino acids. V was trimmed by 5 bases and J by 0 bases, leaving 10 bases between them. CDR3 region: CAISPGTVNTEAFF. The CDR3, as DNA: TGTGCCATCAGTCCCGGGACGGTGAACACTGAAGCTTTCTTT.

The chain is built from TRBV4-2 and TRBJ1-4; D perhaps matches TRBD1 (5 bases). Germline CDR1 LGHNA, CDR2 YNFKEQ. V lost 3 bases and J 8 bases, leaving 13 bases between the germline ends. This CDR3 is 14 amino acids long. The CDR3 sequence is CASSQAGGNEKLFF. The CDR3 DNA reads as TGTGCCAGCAGCCAGGCGGGGGGTAACGAAAAACTGTTTTTT.

The J gene is TRBJ2-7, the V gene TRBV23-1; D remains ambiguous. TRBV23-1 qualifies as an ORF whose function is uncertain. The CDR3 totals 12 residues. V was trimmed by 6 bases and J by 3 bases, leaving 9 bases between them. The CDR3 DNA reads as TGCGCCAGCAGCGGGTCCCTCTACGAGCAGTACTTC. Translating it yields CASSGSLYEQYF.

The chain couples TRBV27 to TRBJ1-2; D uncertain. V lost 2 bases and J 2 bases, leaving 12 bases between the germline ends. Germline V lookup: CDR1 MNHEY, CDR2 SMNVEV (reference sequence). CDR3 length equals 15 residues. The CDR3 DNA sequence: TGTGCCAGCAGTTTAGCGGGCGGCTCAAACTATGGCTACACCTTC. Its translation is CASSLAGGSNYGYTF.

This clone has just a few counts. The V and J genes are TRBV7-2 and TRBJ2-3; 8 nucleotides match TRBD2. This CDR3 contains 15 residues. Per germline, CDR1 SGHTA and CDR2 FQGNSA. J gave up 4 bases and V 3 bases, and 6 bases lay outside the gene matches. The CDR3, as DNA: TGTGCCAGCAGCTTGGCGTCCGGGGGGGCAGATACGCAGTATTTT. Encoded protein: CASSLASGGADTQYF.

J is TRBJ2-7 and V is TRBV18, with no clear D. Per germline, CDR1 KGHSH and CDR2 LQKENI. The CDR3 is 14 residues long. V was cut by 0 bases and J by 6 bases, with 12 bases left in between. The CDR3 coding sequence is TGTGCCAGCTCACCACCGATGACCCCGGGCGAGCAGTACTTC. Encoded protein: CASSPPMTPGEQYF.

The chain employs TRBV30 and TRBJ1-2, with D unresolved. CDR1 GTSNPN and CDR2 SVGIG come from the germline V gene (reference sequence). V was shortened by 7 bases and J by 7 bases, with 19 bases between the two germline ends. The CDR3 is 13 residues long. The CDR3 DNA is TGTGCCTCGAGGACCAGAAGAGAGTCTGGCTACACCTTC. Protein: CASRTRRESGYTF.

The rearrangement joins TRBV4-3 to TRBJ2-3; D is ambiguous. In germline, CDR1 is LGHNA, CDR2 YSLEER. The CDR3 covers 15 residues. Trimming removed 0 bases at V and 2 bases at J, with 9 bases between. The CDR3 region is CASSQEGWATDTQYF. The CDR3 nucleotides read TGCGCCAGCAGCCAAGAGGGGTGGGCCACAGATACGCAGTATTTT.

This clone was found once. The same CDR3 also results from other DNA sequences found in this sample. The chain employs TRBV30 and TRBJ1-5; maybe TRBD1 (5 bases). Between the trimmed V and J ends, which lost 0 bases and 2 bases, there was a span of 5 bases. Germline CDR1 is GTSNPN and CDR2 is SVGIG (reference sequence). The CDR3 has 13 residues. Here the CDR3 reads CAWSVQGNQPQHF. The CDR3 DNA reads as TGTGCCTGGAGTGTACAGGGCAATCAGCCCCAGCATTTT.

The rearrangement joins TRBV7-9 to TRBJ1-4; the match to TRBD1 covers 11 bases. In germline, CDR1 is SEHNR, CDR2 FQNEAQ (reference sequence). Trimming removed 7 bases from V and 6 bases from J; junction bases left unmatched: 10. CDR3 length equals 16 residues. CDR3 nucleotides: TGTGCCAGCACACCCCTGCGGGGACAGGGGGATGAAAAACTGTTTTTT. This sequence encodes CASTPLRGQGDEKLFF.

The J gene is TRBJ2-2, the V gene TRBV4-2; D is possibly TRBD2 (7 bases). From germline, CDR1 is LGHNA and CDR2 YNFKEQ. The V and J ends lost 4 bases and 1 base respectively, with 16 bases between them. The CDR3 is 17 amino acids. The CDR3 protein is CASSPLAGAVNTGELFF. For the CDR3, the DNA is TGTGCCAGCAGCCCCCTCGCGGGGGCAGTGAACACCGGGGAGCTGTTTTTT.

The V gene is TRBV6-1, the J gene TRBJ2-3, with 9 bases aligning to TRBD1. Germline V gives CDR1 MNHNS, CDR2 SASEGT. V dropped 3 bases and J dropped 3; count of bases not matched to a gene: 1. The CDR3 length is 14 residues. CDR3 nucleotides: TGTGCCAGCAGTGAGGGACAGGGAACAGATACGCAGTATTTT. This gives the protein CASSEGQGTDTQYF.